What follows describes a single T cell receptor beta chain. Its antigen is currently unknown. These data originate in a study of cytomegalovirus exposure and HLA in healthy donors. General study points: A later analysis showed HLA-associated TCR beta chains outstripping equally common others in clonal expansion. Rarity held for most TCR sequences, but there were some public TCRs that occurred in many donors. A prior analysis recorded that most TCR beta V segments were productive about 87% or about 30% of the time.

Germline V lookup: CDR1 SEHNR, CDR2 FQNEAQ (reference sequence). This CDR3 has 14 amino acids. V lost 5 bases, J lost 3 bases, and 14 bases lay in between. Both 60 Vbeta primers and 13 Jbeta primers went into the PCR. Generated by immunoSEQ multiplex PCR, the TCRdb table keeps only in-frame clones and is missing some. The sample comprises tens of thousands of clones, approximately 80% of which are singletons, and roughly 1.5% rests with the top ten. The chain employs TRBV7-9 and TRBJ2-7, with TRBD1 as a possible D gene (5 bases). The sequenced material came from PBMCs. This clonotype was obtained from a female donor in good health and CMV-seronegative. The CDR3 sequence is CASSPPGINYEQYF. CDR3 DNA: TGTGCCAGCAGCCCCCCAGGGATCAACTACGAGCAGTACTTC.